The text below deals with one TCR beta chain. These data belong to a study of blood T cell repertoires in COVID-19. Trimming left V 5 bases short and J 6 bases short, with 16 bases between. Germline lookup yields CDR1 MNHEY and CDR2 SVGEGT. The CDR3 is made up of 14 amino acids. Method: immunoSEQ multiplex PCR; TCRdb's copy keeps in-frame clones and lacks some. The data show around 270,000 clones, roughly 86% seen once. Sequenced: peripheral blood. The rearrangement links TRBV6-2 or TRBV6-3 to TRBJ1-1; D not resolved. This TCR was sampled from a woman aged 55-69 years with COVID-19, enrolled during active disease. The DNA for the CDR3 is TGTGCCAGCAGTGTAGACGGAGTTAGGTCTGAAGCTTTCTTT. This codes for CASSVDGVRSEAFF.